These 32 T cell receptor beta chains share one sample of origin, sequenced in a study of shared clonotypes between healthy human individuals. Sequencing used immunoSEQ multiplex PCR; TCRdb keeps in-frame clones, though not all of them. The data contain under 1,900,000 clones, 98% to 99% of them seen just once; the ten biggest clones take up about 0.35%. The specimen was naive CD4+ T cells sorted from blood. Subset here: CD45RA+ positively selected. The source of these receptors is a man aged 25 to 40 in good health.

The chain uses TRBV5-1 and TRBJ2-2; the D call may be TRBD1 or TRBD2 (5 bases each). Deletions cut 6 bases from V and 2 bases from J, with 14 bases between. The germline CDR1 and CDR2 sequences are SGHRS and YFSETQ. CDR3 size: 15 residues. This CDR3 is CASTPSGTNTGELFF. CDR3 bases: TGCGCCAGCACCCCCTCCGGGACCAACACCGGGGAGCTGTTTTTT.

The rearrangement joins TRBV1 to TRBJ2-7; the table's D call, TRBD1, was not checked against the DNA. TRBV1 is deemed a pseudogene. The CDR3 covers 17 residues. DNA for the CDR3: TGCACCAGCAGCCAAGACAAACAGGTGTCACCTTCCTACGAGCAGTACTTC. Translation: CTSSQDKQVSPSYEQYF.

About this clone itself: Sequence at one end of the junction differs from germline and may be a read error. The chain joins TRBV7-7 to TRBJ2-2; D uncertain. This CDR3 has 13 residues. Germline V gene lookup returns CDR1 SSHAT and CDR2 FNYEAQ (reference sequence). The CDR3 DNA follows: TGTGCTAGCAGCTTAGGACCTCCCGGGGAGCTGTTTTTT. This sequence encodes CASSLGPPGELFF.

The V and J genes are TRBV7-2 and TRBJ2-3; 12 bases agree with TRBD2. This CDR3 spans 16 amino acids. Germline CDR1 and CDR2: SGHTA and FQGNSA. V shed 5 bases and J 3 bases; nucleotides not matched to a gene: 6. CDR3 sequence reads: CASSLRLAGATDTQYF. DNA of the CDR3: TGTGCCAGCAGCCTCCGACTAGCGGGGGCAACAGATACGCAGTATTTT.

The V and J genes are TRBV7-3 and TRBJ1-1; D is possibly TRBD1 (6 bases). The germline V and J ends were trimmed by 5 bases and 4 bases, with 11 bases remaining between them. The CDR3 loop spans 13 amino acids. CDR1 and CDR2 (germline): SGHTA, FQGTGA. DNA of the CDR3: TGTGCCAGCAGCCAACAGGGCCGCACTGAAGCTTTCTTT. Translated, it gives CASSQQGRTEAFF.

This chain links TRBV7-9 with TRBJ2-5; the match to TRBD1 covers 7 bases. The CDR3 consists of 14 residues. V was pared by 5 bases and J by 1 base, with 4 bases of the junction left unmatched. Germline V CDR1 and CDR2: SEHNR, FQNEAQ (reference sequence). The CDR3 DNA follows: TGTGCCAGCAGCCTCCGGGACAGCCAAGAGACCCAGTACTTC. Amino acids: CASSLRDSQETQYF.

CDR3 region: CASSLVVGLTDTQYF. The CDR3 DNA sequence: TGCGCCAGCAGCTTGGTGGTTGGCCTCACAGATACGCAGTATTTT. This sequence joins TRBV5-1 and TRBJ2-3, with D hard to call. V was clipped by 0 bases and J by 2 bases, with 10 bases between them. Per the germline V gene, CDR1 is SGHRS and CDR2 is YFSETQ. The CDR3 covers 15 residues.

CDR3 nucleotide sequence: TGTGCCAGCATTCGGCAGGCGAACTACGAGCAGTACTTC. This sequence encodes CASIRQANYEQYF. This chain links TRBV6-1 with TRBJ2-7; no definite D call. This CDR3 has 13 residues. Germline V gene lookup returns CDR1 MNHNS and CDR2 SASEGT. Trimming shortened V by 7 bases and J by 3 bases, and 13 bases separated the two germline ends.

The chain joins TRBV28 to TRBJ1-2; D is undetermined. With 3 bases removed from V and 2 bases from J, the gap between germline ends came to 16 bases. Germline CDR1 is MDHEN and CDR2 is SYDVKM. The CDR3 is made up of 16 amino acids. The CDR3 DNA follows: TGTGCCAGCAGTTTCGGGCGAACTACACTCAACTATGGCTACACCTTC. It yields the protein CASSFGRTTLNYGYTF.

The chain recombines TRBV18 with TRBJ1-2; the match to TRBD1 covers 7 bases. The J segment lost 5 bases and the V segment lost 3 bases, leaving 24 bases of the junction unmatched. Germline CDR1 KGHSH, CDR2 LQKENI. This CDR3 is built from 20 residues. DNA of the CDR3: TGTGCCAGCTCACCCCTAGACTTTCGACTTGCCGACAGGGCTTGGTATGGCTACACCTTC. The encoded protein is CASSPLDFRLADRAWYGYTF.

V usage is TRBV6-6 and J usage is TRBJ2-2; D is undetermined. The V end lost 5 bases, the J end lost 5 bases, and 9 bases lay between the germline ends. The V gene's germline CDR1 is MNHNY and CDR2 SVGAGI (reference sequence). CDR3 size: 13 residues. The CDR3 here is CASSKPGTGELFF. In nucleotides, the CDR3 is TGTGCCAGCAGTAAGCCTGGGACCGGGGAGCTGTTTTTT.

In its sample, this clone was seen once. The rearrangement joins TRBV28 to TRBJ1-4; 9 bases match TRBD1. In germline, CDR1 is MDHEN, CDR2 SYDVKM. The CDR3 runs 14 residues. The V and J ends lost 5 bases and 5 bases, in that order; junction bases with no gene match: 3. The CDR3 loop is CASSGTGPNEKLFF. In DNA, the CDR3 is TGTGCCAGCAGTGGGACAGGGCCAAATGAAAAACTGTTTTTT.

V usage is TRBV7-2 and J usage is TRBJ2-4; 11 bases align to TRBD2. The CDR3 extends over 17 amino acids. In germline, CDR1 is SGHTA, CDR2 FQGNSA. The V segment lost 5 bases and the J segment 6 bases; nucleotides outside the gene matches: 12. CDR3 nucleotides: TGTGCCAGCAGCCCGCCTAGCGGGAGGTGGGGCACAAACATTCAGTACTTC. Amino acid sequence: CASSPPSGRWGTNIQYF.

This rearrangement joins TRBV11-3 to TRBJ2-7; 7 bases agree with TRBD2. Germline CDR1 is SGHNT and CDR2 is YENEEA. There are 13 residues in the CDR3. V lost 4 bases, J lost 7 bases, and 7 bases stayed unmatched. This CDR3 reads CASSSERDREQYF. CDR3 nucleotide sequence: TGTGCCAGCAGCTCCGAGCGGGATAGAGAGCAGTACTTC. The full variable domain, rest sourced from reference TRBV11-3 and TRBJ2-7, is EAGVVQSPRYKIIEKKQPVAFWCNPISGHNTLYWYLQNLGQGPELLIRYENEEAVDDSQLPKDRFSAERLKGVDSTLKIQPAELGDSAVYLCASSSERDREQYFGPGTRLTVT.

This chain connects TRBV18 to TRBJ2-7; 7 bases align to TRBD2. The CDR3 has 15 residues. The germline CDR1 and CDR2 sequences are KGHSH and LQKENI. The junction had 14 bases not matched to a gene; V was cut back by 6 bases and J by 6 bases. CDR3 sequence reads: CASSLGRGRGGEQYF. The CDR3 DNA sequence: TGTGCCAGCTCCCTGGGGCGGGGGAGAGGTGGCGAGCAGTACTTC.

The CDR3 nucleotides are TGTGCCAGCAGCTTTCTGGGGACAGTTGGAAACACCATATATTTT. Its translation is CASSFLGTVGNTIYF. This chain links TRBV7-2 with TRBJ1-3, with TRBD1 matching 7 bases. Germline V CDR1 and CDR2: SGHTA, FQGNSA. This CDR3 comprises 15 residues. V lost 3 bases and J lost 3; bases outside the gene matches: 5.

This clone has just one count. This rearrangement joins TRBV6-5 to TRBJ1-5; D gene ambiguous. CDR1 is MNHEY and CDR2 is SVGAGI in the germline V gene. V lost 5 bases and J 0 bases, leaving 5 bases between the germline ends. This CDR3 is 13 amino acids long. The CDR3 loop is CASSRNSNQPQHF. CDR3 DNA: TGTGCCAGCAGTAGGAATAGCAATCAGCCCCAGCATTTT.

With respect to this clone: Distinct nucleotide sequences in the sample also encode this CDR3. V usage is TRBV18 and J usage is TRBJ2-7; D is undetermined. The CDR3 is made up of 12 amino acids. Trimming stripped 4 bases from V and 0 bases from J, with 4 bases between. The V gene's germline CDR1 is KGHSH and CDR2 LQKENI. Here the CDR3 DNA reads TGTGCCAGCTCACGCGACTCCTACGAGCAGTACTTC. Protein: CASSRDSYEQYF. The full variable domain, with the rest looked up from reference TRBV18 and TRBJ2-7, is NAGVMQNPRHLVRRRGQEARLRCSPMKGHSHVYWYRQLPEEGLKFMVYLQKENIIDESGMPKERFSAEFPKEGPSILRIQQVVRGDSAAYFCASSRDSYEQYFGPGTRLTVT.

The V and J genes are TRBV9 and TRBJ2-2, with 7 bases identical to TRBD2. This CDR3 has 16 amino acids. Germline V gives CDR1 SGDLS, CDR2 YYNGEE. J gave up 5 bases and V 0 bases, and 7 bases lay outside the gene matches. The CDR3 protein is CASSVAGREMTGELFF. The CDR3 DNA sequence: TGTGCCAGCAGCGTAGCTGGGCGGGAGATGACCGGGGAGCTGTTTTTT.

The chain joins TRBV14 to TRBJ1-2; perhaps TRBD1 as D (5 bases). This CDR3 has 15 amino acids. Germline V lookup: CDR1 SGHDN, CDR2 FVKESK. Deletions cut 4 bases from V and 5 bases from J, with 17 bases between. The CDR3 here is CASSRGGPGHYGYTF. DNA for the CDR3: TGTGCCAGCAGCCGGGGAGGGCCAGGGCATTATGGCTACACCTTC. Using reference TRBV14 and TRBJ1-2 for the parts outside the CDR3, the full variable domain is EAGVTQFPSHSVIEKGQTVTLRCDPISGHDNLYWYRRVMGKEIKFLLHFVKESKQDESGMPNNRFLAERTGGTYSTLKVQPAELEDSGVYFCASSRGGPGHYGYTFGSGTRLTVV.

On this clone itself: Other DNA sequences in the sample encode the same CDR3. The rearrangement joins TRBV20-1 to TRBJ2-1, with unresolved D. The CDR3 spans 11 residues. Trimming left V 5 bases short and J 3 bases short, with 5 bases between. Germline values: CDR1 DFQATT, CDR2 SNEGSKA (reference sequence). The CDR3 spells CSAPIYNEQFF. The CDR3 DNA is TGCAGTGCTCCTATCTACAATGAGCAGTTCTTC.

V is TRBV9 and J is TRBJ2-5; TRBD2 matches at 9 bases. Per the germline V gene, CDR1 is SGDLS and CDR2 is YYNGEE. The length of the CDR3 is 16 residues. Germline trimming cut 4 bases from V and 1 base from J; bases unmatched to any gene: 8. CDR3 in DNA: TGTGCCAGCAGCTCACGTTTACTAGCGGGCCAAGAGACCCAGTACTTC. This encodes CASSSRLLAGQETQYF.

The chain uses TRBV25-1 and TRBJ2-7; maybe TRBD1 (5 bases). The CDR3 spans 11 residues. V lost 6 bases and J lost 4, with 7 bases in between. Germline values: CDR1 MGHDK, CDR2 SYGVNS. The DNA for the CDR3 is TGTGCCAGCAGGGGGCGATACGAGCAGTACTTC. Protein: CASRGRYEQYF.

This sequence joins TRBV7-9 and TRBJ1-3; a weak D match, TRBD1 (5 bases). The germline gives CDR1 SEHNR, CDR2 FQNEAQ (reference sequence). The CDR3 has 15 residues. V lost 8 bases to trimming and J lost 0 bases, with 14 bases between them. Written as DNA, the CDR3 is TGTGCCAGCCGGAGGGGAGTAAACTCTGGAAACACCATATATTTT. It encodes CASRRGVNSGNTIYF. Full variable domain (rest looked up from reference TRBV7-9 and TRBJ1-3): DTGVSQNPRHKITKRGQNVTFRCDPISEHNRLYWYRQTLGQGPEFLTYFQNEAQLEKSRLLSDRFSAERPKGSFSTLEIQRTEQGDSAMYLCASRRGVNSGNTIYFGEGSWLTVV.

The rearrangement links TRBV6-1 to TRBJ2-1; weak D call: TRBD1 (6 bases). Trimming shortened V by 1 base and J by 9 bases, and 22 bases separated the two germline ends. CDR1 and CDR2 (germline): MNHNS, SASEGT. CDR3 length: 17 amino acids. The chain's CDR3 is CASSEGGLLRVSGEQFF. For the CDR3, the DNA is TGTGCCAGCAGTGAAGGGGGGCTGCTGAGGGTTTCTGGTGAGCAGTTCTTC.

V usage is TRBV5-5 and J usage is TRBJ2-1; tentatively, D is TRBD1 (6 bases). This CDR3 region has 18 residues. In germline, CDR1 is SGHKS, CDR2 YYEKEE (reference sequence). V was shortened by 3 bases and J by 4 bases, with 23 bases between the two germline ends. In DNA form, the CDR3 reads TGTGCCAGCAGCTCGCCGGGACATCGGTACTCGATGTACAATGAGCAGTTCTTC. This codes for CASSSPGHRYSMYNEQFF.

This sequence joins TRBV2 and TRBJ1-4; D ambiguous. The germline V and J ends were trimmed by 7 bases and 8 bases, with 14 bases remaining between them. The germline V gene encodes CDR1 SNHLY and CDR2 FYNNEI. This CDR3 spans 13 amino acids. The CDR3 loop is CASIELPEEKLFF. Here the CDR3 DNA reads TGTGCCAGCATAGAACTCCCAGAAGAAAAACTGTTTTTT.

The V call is TRBV11-2, the J call TRBJ2-1; no definite D call. This CDR3 spans 11 amino acids. V was shortened by 2 bases and J by 8 bases, with 4 bases between the two germline ends. Germline CDR1 and CDR2: SGHAT and FQNNGV. CDR3 nucleotides: TGTGCCAGCAGCTTAATCCATGAGCAGTTCTTC. Translating gives CASSLIHEQFF.

The V call is TRBV7-9, the J call TRBJ1-3, with D perhaps TRBD1 (5 bases). The CDR3 runs to 15 residues. V was trimmed by 5 bases and J by 0 bases, leaving 11 bases between them. Germline V gene data show CDR1 as SEHNR and CDR2 as FQNEAQ (reference sequence). For the CDR3, the DNA is TGTGCCAGCAGCGTCTGGGGCCGCTCTGGAAACACCATATATTTT. It codes for CASSVWGRSGNTIYF.

The chain links TRBV19 to TRBJ1-2, with 7 bases aligning to TRBD1. Germline lookup yields CDR1 LNHDA and CDR2 SQIVND (reference sequence). The V and J ends lost 3 bases and 4 bases, in that order; junction bases with no gene match: 11. This CDR3 contains 16 residues. CDR3 protein: CASSISALGDSYGYTF. In DNA, the CDR3 is TGTGCCAGTAGTATTTCAGCTCTGGGGGACAGCTATGGCTACACCTTC.

The chain is built from TRBV19 and TRBJ2-7; tentative D call: TRBD1 (6 bases). This CDR3 region has 15 residues. The V gene lost 0 bases and the J gene lost 2 bases, with 11 bases spanning the gap. In germline, CDR1 is LNHDA, CDR2 SQIVND (reference sequence). The CDR3 DNA follows: TGTGCCAGTAGTATAGAGGGCAGGGGTCCCTACGAGCAGTACTTC. Translated: CASSIEGRGPYEQYF. Using reference TRBV19 and TRBJ2-7 for the parts outside the CDR3, the full variable domain is DGGITQSPKYLFRKEGQNVTLSCEQNLNHDAMYWYRQDPGQGLRLIYYSQIVNDFQKGDIAEGYSVSREKKESFPLTVTSAQKNPTAFYLCASSIEGRGPYEQYFGPGTRLTVT.

CDR3 loop: CASSPPSTDTQYF. The CDR3 region has the DNA TGTGCCAGCAGCCCCCCTAGCACAGATACGCAGTATTTT. The J gene is TRBJ2-3, the V gene TRBV7-7, with unresolved D. V was cut by 5 bases and J by 0 bases, with 6 bases left in between. Germline CDR1 is SSHAT and CDR2 is FNYEAQ (reference sequence). This CDR3 contains 13 residues. Full variable domain (outside the CDR3, taken from reference TRBV7-7 and TRBJ2-3): GAGVSQSPRYKVTKRGQDVTLRCDPISSHATLYWYQQALGQGPEFLTYFNYEAQPDKSGLPSDRFSAERPEGSISTLTIQRTEQRDSAMYRCASSPPSTDTQYFGPGTRLTVL.